This T cell receptor (beta chain) was identified during a study of CD8+CD57+ T cells in acquired aplastic anemia. Study-level points and caveats: Between patients and controls, CD8+ Simpson's diversity did not vary significantly.

The CDR3 is made up of 16 amino acids. Per germline, CDR1 KGHDR and CDR2 SFDVKD. V lost 2 bases and J lost 4; bases outside the gene matches: 5. Patients sequenced had flow cytometry evidence of CD8+CD57+ cell expansion. Each patient had severe acquired aplastic anemia. No therapy had been given to the patients at the time of blood sampling. This clonotype was counted only a few times. Antigen specificity is unknown. Researchers used genomic DNA as the template to profile TCR beta VDJ and CDR3. TCRdb analysed the reads with MiXCR anew, one entry per CDR3 protein. The table has around 200,000 distinct CDR3 sequences, nearly 50% seen once.

The receptor was isolated from a human donor with aplastic anemia. The sample comprised sorted CD4+, CD8+, or CD8+CD57+ T cells (not recorded which) from PBMCs. The J gene is TRBJ2-1, the V gene TRBV24-1; 9 bases are a match to TRBD2. CDR3 in DNA: TGTGCCACCAGTGATTCGGGCCTAGCGGGATACAATGAGCAGTTCTTC. It codes for CATSDSGLAGYNEQFF.